This T cell receptor (beta chain) is drawn from a study of T cells after yellow fever vaccination. General study points: At approximately 95% for CD4 and approximately 88% for CD8, most primary-vaccination clones showed up again after the booster.

TCRdb fed the 5' RACE reads into MiXCR, producing one record per CDR3 protein. Among 200,000 to 250,000 distinct CDR3 sequences listed, about 7% were seen once. This clonotype has at least ten counts. The antigen remains unidentified. The germline V gene encodes CDR1 SGHVS and CDR2 FNYEAQ. CDR3 size: 11 residues. Trimming pared 3 bases from V and 6 bases from J, leaving 6 bases between. Sequencing used CD4+ T cells sorted from PBMCs, obtained 15 days after the yellow fever booster vaccination. This chain connects TRBV7-6 to TRBJ2-7; no firm D call. The clonotype comes from a man aged 30-40 years who received the YFV17D yellow fever vaccine. The CDR3 DNA sequence: TGTGCCAGCAGCTTTTCGGGCGAGCAGTACTTC. Its protein is CASSFSGEQYF.